Included here is one T cell receptor (beta chain) sequence, with context. Its cognate antigen is unknown. These data originate in a study of cytomegalovirus exposure and HLA in healthy donors. The study's findings and limits: Presence/absence analyses assumed roughly uniform sequencing depth across donors.

The germline gives CDR1 LNHDA, CDR2 SQIVND (reference sequence). This CDR3 contains 15 residues. Trimming cost V 3 bases and J 4 bases; bases outside gene matches: 5. The PCR made use of 60 Vbeta and 13 Jbeta primers. Authors' processing steps: Tens of millions of unique TCR beta chains, roughly 11 million of them shared, were counted by a later analysis. Method: immunoSEQ multiplex PCR; TCRdb's copy keeps in-frame clones and lacks some. D and trimming were read from the DNA, whereas the V and J calls and clone size are those reported in that table. The table shows under 150,000 clones, with roughly 80% occurring only once.

The sequenced material came from PBMCs. This receptor was obtained from a woman aged 40 to 55 in good health and CMV-seronegative. The chain is built from TRBV19 and TRBJ1-1, with 10 bases matching TRBD1. The CDR3 DNA follows: TGTGCCAGTAGTATGGGACAGGGGAGAGGCACTGAAGCTTTCTTT. It codes for CASSMGQGRGTEAFF. The whole variable domain, remainder taken from reference TRBV19 and TRBJ1-1, is DGGITQSPKYLFRKEGQNVTLSCEQNLNHDAMYWYRQDPGQGLRLIYYSQIVNDFQKGDIAEGYSVSREKKESFPLTVTSAQKNPTAFYLCASSMGQGRGTEAFFGQGTRLTVV.